Only a few counts were recorded for the clone carrying this T cell receptor beta chain. As yet, its antigen is unknown. The data were taken from a study of T-cell memory formation after mild COVID-19. Study-level background: For the most part, TCR clusters were specific to one donor. Study-wide results and limits: Among clones contracting day 15 to 85, CD4/CD8 was balanced, whereas later expanders leaned CD4+. Clonal second-wave expansions that peaked on day 37 had unconfirmed SARS-CoV-2 specificity.

Constant-segment primers and 5'RACE yielded cDNA libraries for TCR alpha and TCR beta, each carrying sample barcodes and UMIs. TCRdb analysed the 5' RACE reads with MiXCR anew, one entry per CDR3 protein. The repertoire holds about 350,000 distinct CDR3 sequences, with about 13% as singletons. Germline assignment: CDR1 SGHTA and CDR2 FQGNSA. This CDR3 region has 14 residues. The V and J ends lost 4 bases and 2 bases respectively, with 9 bases between them. This clonotype was sampled from a man aged 18 to 30 who had mild COVID-19 (a few samples of this study predate the infection). Cell type and time point are not known. The gene calls are TRBV7-2 and TRBJ2-1; D remains ambiguous. Source material: PBMCs or a T cell subset sorted from them (not recorded which). The DNA for the CDR3 is TGTGCCAGCAGCTCTCAGGCCGCCTACAATGAGCAGTTCTTC. Translation gives CASSSQAAYNEQFF.